Below are 20 T cell receptor beta chains sequenced from a single sample in a study of blood T cell repertoires in COVID-19. TCRdb keeps only in-frame clones here, not all; method: immunoSEQ multiplex PCR. The sample consists of about 160,000 clones, approximately 83% of them appearing once. The sequenced sample was peripheral blood. The receptor source for this set is a woman aged 80 or older with active or convalescent COVID-19.

The chain links TRBV18 to TRBJ2-7; TRBD1 matches at 9 bases. This CDR3 region has 14 residues. The V gene's germline CDR1 is KGHSH and CDR2 LQKENI. Trimming at V came to 1 base and at J to 5 bases, leaving 3 bases not matched to a gene. CDR3 DNA sequence: TGTGCCAGCTCACCACGGGACAGGGAACACGAGCAGTACTTC. Encoded protein: CASSPRDREHEQYF.

V gene TRBV7-2 combines with J gene TRBJ2-3; maybe TRBD2 (6 bases). The CDR3 covers 13 residues. V was clipped by 4 bases and J by 5 bases, with 10 bases between them. Germline V gene lookup returns CDR1 SGHTA and CDR2 FQGNSA. CDR3 in DNA: TGTGCCAGCAGCTACCGGAGGGGAGATACGCAGTATTTT. It encodes CASSYRRGDTQYF.

The chain is built from TRBV7-3 and TRBJ2-1; 10 bases line up with TRBD2. J lost 6 bases, V lost 2 bases, and 7 bases had no gene match. The CDR3 consists of 16 residues. The germline V gene has CDR1 SGHTA and CDR2 FQGTGA. CDR3 DNA: TGTGCCAGCAGCTTAGCAGGAGCGGGAGGGTTCAATGAGCAGTTCTTC. Translation: CASSLAGAGGFNEQFF.

The V gene is TRBV5-1, the J gene TRBJ1-2; D ambiguous. Trimming removed 0 bases at V and 5 bases at J, with 8 bases between. The CDR3 runs 13 residues. Germline CDR1 SGHRS, CDR2 YFSETQ. As DNA, the CDR3 is TGCGCCAGCAGCTTGGACAGTTCGTATGGCTACACCTTC. Translating it yields CASSLDSSYGYTF. Based on the CDR3 plus reference TRBV5-1 and TRBJ1-2, the full variable domain is KAGVTQTPRYLIKTRGQQVTLSCSPISGHRSVSWYQQTPGQGLQFLFEYFSETQRNKGNFPGRFSGRQFSNSRSEMNVSTLELGDSALYLCASSLDSSYGYTFGSGTRLTVV.

The chain carries TRBV18 and TRBJ1-1; D is possibly TRBD1 (6 bases). Germline CDR1 reads KGHSH; CDR2 reads LQKENI. The CDR3 spans 16 residues. V dropped 5 bases and J dropped 4 bases, with 20 bases sitting between them. CDR3 DNA: TGTGCCAGCTCATCGACCAGAACAGGGATTGGCACTGAAGCTTTCTTT. It translates to CASSSTRTGIGTEAFF.

The chain is built from TRBV7-9 and TRBJ1-1, with a weak D call TRBD1 (5 bases). The ends were cut back, 5 bases at V and 0 bases at J, with 10 bases in the middle. Per germline, CDR1 SEHNR and CDR2 FQNEAQ (reference sequence). The CDR3 has 14 residues. The CDR3 nucleotides are TGTGCCAGCAGCCCGACAGCAATGAACACTGAAGCTTTCTTT. This translates into CASSPTAMNTEAFF.

This chain connects TRBV29-1 to TRBJ1-1; D is ambiguous. This CDR3 region has 10 residues. Trimming took 7 bases from V and 5 from J, leaving 8 bases between them. The germline CDR1 and CDR2 sequences are SQVTM and ANQGSEA. The DNA for the CDR3 is TGCAGCGCTGGTCGGACTGAAGCTTTCTTT. Amino acid sequence: CSAGRTEAFF.

The J gene is TRBJ2-3, the V gene TRBV9; D unclear. The CDR3 spans 12 residues. V was shortened by 3 bases and J by 7 bases, with 9 bases between the two germline ends. Germline V gene lookup returns CDR1 SGDLS and CDR2 YYNGEE. The CDR3, as DNA: TGTGCCAGCAGCGGGCTTGGCTATACGCAGTATTTT. It specifies CASSGLGYTQYF.

This chain joins TRBV5-1 and TRBJ1-2, with 8 bases lining up with TRBD1. The CDR3 extends over 15 amino acids. After removal of 0 bases from V and 4 bases from J, the junction contained 5 bases not matched to a gene. In germline, CDR1 is SGHRS, CDR2 YFSETQ. CDR3 in DNA: TGCGCCAGCAGCTTGGAAACAGGGGGTCTCTATGGCTACACCTTC. Translation: CASSLETGGLYGYTF.

The chain has TRBV7-9 and TRBJ1-1, with D uncertain. V lost 6 bases to trimming and J lost 0 bases, with 14 bases between them. CDR1 and CDR2 from the germline V gene are SEHNR and FQNEAQ (reference sequence). CDR3 size: 15 residues. CDR3 sequence: CASSRNTNLNTEAFF. CDR3 coding DNA: TGTGCCAGCAGTCGAAATACTAACTTGAACACTGAAGCTTTCTTT.

This chain links TRBV6-5 with TRBJ1-2; D remains unclear. The CDR3 consists of 15 residues. Germline CDR1 MNHEY, CDR2 SVGAGI. V was cut by 5 bases and J by 2 bases, with 15 bases left in between. Here the CDR3 DNA reads TGTGCCAGCAGTCTTGACTTTGCTCAGAACTATGGCTACACCTTC. It encodes CASSLDFAQNYGYTF.

The chain uses TRBV27 and TRBJ2-7, with D maybe TRBD1 (6 bases). The CDR3 loop spans 14 amino acids. Germline values: CDR1 MNHEY, CDR2 SMNVEV (reference sequence). V lost 6 bases and J 0 bases, leaving 12 bases between the germline ends. The DNA for the CDR3 is TGTGCCAGCAGGGGTGTGGGACACTCCTACGAGCAGTACTTC. Amino acids: CASRGVGHSYEQYF.

CDR3 residues: CASSSTVVHGYTF. DNA of the CDR3: TGTGCCAGCAGCTCGACAGTGGTCCATGGCTACACCTTC. This rearrangement joins TRBV5-5 to TRBJ1-2, with a weak D call TRBD1 (5 bases). Germline assignment: CDR1 SGHKS and CDR2 YYEKEE (reference sequence). The CDR3 is made up of 13 amino acids. V was pared by 3 bases and J by 6 bases, with 12 bases between.

The chain's CDR3 is CASSAGGWVTEAFF. CDR3 nucleotide sequence: TGTGCCAGCAGCGCAGGGGGCTGGGTCACTGAAGCTTTCTTT. The chain has TRBV7-9 and TRBJ1-1; 8 positions match TRBD1. From germline, CDR1 is SEHNR and CDR2 FQNEAQ (reference sequence). This CDR3 contains 14 residues. The trim removed 5 bases at V and 4 bases at J, leaving 6 bases unmatched.

This clone was detected only once. The CDR3 is CASSYSRDPNYGYTF. The CDR3 nucleotides read TGTGCCAGCAGTTACTCGAGGGATCCGAACTATGGCTACACCTTC. The chain links TRBV6-5 to TRBJ1-2; unclear D gene. Trimming took 0 bases from V and 2 from J, leaving 10 bases between them. The CDR3 runs to 15 residues. The germline V gene has CDR1 MNHEY and CDR2 SVGAGI.

The rearrangement links TRBV4-2 to TRBJ1-2; D gene uncertain. Per germline, CDR1 LGHNA and CDR2 YNFKEQ. There are 14 residues in the CDR3. The V end lost 0 bases, the J end lost 8 bases, and 13 bases lay between the germline ends. CDR3 DNA: TGTGCCAGCAGCCAAGATGGCGTACAGAGCGGCTACACCTTC. Translation gives CASSQDGVQSGYTF.

V and J are TRBV10-2 and TRBJ2-7, with TRBD2 matching over 11 bases. Trimming removed 2 bases from V and 3 bases from J; junction bases left unmatched: 3. This CDR3 comprises 15 residues. Germline-derived CDR1 and CDR2 are WSHSY and SAAADI. Written as DNA, the CDR3 is TGCGCCAGCAGTGAGGGGACTAGCGGACTCTACGAGCAGTACTTC. Translating gives CASSEGTSGLYEQYF.

The genes are TRBV5-4 and TRBJ2-3, with 10 bases matching TRBD2. Germline CDR1 SGHNT, CDR2 YYREEE (reference sequence). With V trimmed by 2 bases and J by 6 bases, 6 bases remained unmatched. There are 15 residues in the CDR3. The chain's CDR3 is CASSFSGGAGDTQYF. As DNA, the CDR3 is TGTGCCAGCAGCTTCAGCGGGGGGGCCGGGGATACGCAGTATTTT. Full variable domain (remainder filled in from reference TRBV5-4 and TRBJ2-3): ETGVTQSPTHLIKTRGQQVTLRCSSQSGHNTVSWYQQALGQGPQFIFQYYREEENGRGNFPPRFSGLQFPNYSSELNVNALELDDSALYLCASSFSGGAGDTQYFGPGTRLTVL.

The gene calls are TRBV5-5 and TRBJ1-2, with a possible D match to TRBD1 (6 bases). There are 13 residues in the CDR3. Trimming cost V 0 bases and J 8 bases, with 11 bases left between them. Germline values: CDR1 SGHKS, CDR2 YYEKEE (reference sequence). The CDR3 bases are TGTGCCAGCAGCTTGGACAGGGTGCGAGGCTACACCTTC. Translation: CASSLDRVRGYTF.

The genes are TRBV19 and TRBJ1-4; 11 positions match TRBD1. The V gene end was trimmed by 5 bases and the J gene end by 7 bases; junction bases not matched to a gene: 6. Germline V CDR1 and CDR2: LNHDA, SQIVND (reference sequence). The CDR3 sequence is 15 residues long. For the CDR3, the DNA is TGTGCCAGTAGTCGAGGACAGGGGGCGAGTGAAAAACTGTTTTTT. It specifies CASSRGQGASEKLFF.